The 6 T cell receptor beta chains below all came from one sample that was sequenced in a study of blood T cell repertoires in COVID-19 (dated by TCRdb to 2018 to 2020). Library construction relied on the immunoSEQ multiplex PCR assay. Imported from immuneACCESS, the table was reduced by TCRdb to in-frame sequences with V and J called. These copies leave out some clones; in studies compared against another copy, an unresolved V gene accounts for under half, and the cause of the remainder is not known. This sample lists about 320,000 clones; roughly 87% were detected once. The ten largest clones add up to approximately 9% of the sample. Sequenced material: PBMCs or T cells enriched from blood (not recorded which). These receptors were collected from a woman between 18 and 29 years old who had recovered from COVID-19.

The chain combines TRBV28 with TRBJ1-6; possibly TRBD1 for D (6 bases). The CDR3 runs to 16 residues. V dropped 5 bases and J dropped 3 bases, with 14 bases sitting between them. Germline V CDR1 and CDR2: MDHEN, SYDVKM. The CDR3 reads CASSPSGTSYNSPLHF. CDR3 bases: TGTGCCAGCAGTCCCTCCGGGACAAGCTATAATTCACCCCTCCACTTT.

This chain connects TRBV3-1 (or the pseudogene TRBV3-2) to TRBJ2-7; TRBD2 matches 8 bases. Germline V gives CDR1 LGHDT, CDR2 YNNKEL (reference sequence). J lost 0 bases, V lost 2 bases, and 3 bases had no gene match. The CDR3 consists of 15 residues. The CDR3 sequence is CASSQTSGSSYEQYF. CDR3 bases: TGTGCCAGCAGCCAAACTAGCGGAAGCTCCTACGAGCAGTACTTC.

V and J are TRBV28 and TRBJ2-7, with TRBD1 identical over 10 bases. Trimming took 7 bases from V and 5 from J; bases not matched to a gene: 11. The CDR3 runs to 15 residues. CDR1 MDHEN and CDR2 SYDVKM come from the germline V gene. The CDR3 region has the DNA TGTGCCAGCACCACGGGGGGACAGGGGTCCCACGAGCAGTACTTC. This sequence encodes CASTTGGQGSHEQYF.

This clone was found once. A read error may be the cause here, since a much bigger clone is one base away. The J gene is TRBJ2-7, the V gene TRBV11-2; D ambiguous. Germline V gives CDR1 SGHAT, CDR2 FQNNGV. This CDR3 spans 13 amino acids. Deletions cut 2 bases from V and 2 bases from J, with 7 bases between. The CDR3 DNA reads TGTGCCAGCAGCTTACAGACTGCCTACGAGCAGTACTTC. As protein: CASSLQTAYEQYF.

The chain is built from TRBV4-2 and TRBJ2-3, with D perhaps TRBD2 (5 bases). V gave up 5 bases and J gave up 5 bases, with 20 bases separating them. CDR1 and CDR2 from the germline V gene are LGHNA and YNFKEQ. The CDR3 runs 16 residues. The CDR3 here is CASSSNAGVGKDTQYF. CDR3 sequence (DNA): TGTGCCAGCAGCTCGAACGCCGGGGTCGGTAAAGATACGCAGTATTTT.

The chain employs TRBV6-5 and TRBJ1-5; TRBD1 matches 8 bases. This CDR3 contains 15 residues. The junction had 7 bases not matched to a gene; V was cut back by 6 bases and J by 3 bases. Germline assignment: CDR1 MNHEY and CDR2 SVGAGI. CDR3 coding DNA: TGTGCCAGCAGACCTCACAGGGGGTACAATCAGCCCCAGCATTTT. Protein: CASRPHRGYNQPQHF.